These 15 T cell receptor beta chains were all obtained from the same sample, sequenced in a study of lymphopenia after photon versus proton radiotherapy. Method: immunoSEQ multiplex PCR; TCRdb's copy keeps in-frame clones and lacks some. The repertoire consists of roughly 13,000 clones, with 88% occurring once and the leading ten covering roughly 4%. This sample comprised peripheral blood, obtained from a patient treated with photon-based radiotherapy. These receptors all stem from a man in his 60s with pancreatic cancer.

This clone has a handful of counts. This rearrangement joins TRBV5-5 to TRBJ1-1, with D possibly being TRBD1 (5 bases). Germline V gene sequence: CDR1 SGHKS, CDR2 YYEKEE (reference sequence). This CDR3 region has 15 residues. Trimming took off 4 bases at V and 3 bases at J, with 16 bases between the two ends. For the CDR3, the DNA is TGTGCCAGCAGCCGATTTGCGGGGACGGACACTGAAGCTTTCTTT. Its protein product is CASSRFAGTDTEAFF.

In its sample, this clone was seen once. The rearrangement uses TRBV5-1 and TRBJ2-1; D not resolved. In germline, CDR1 is SGHRS, CDR2 YFSETQ. V was shortened by 0 bases and J by 12 bases, with 10 bases between the two germline ends. This CDR3 has 12 amino acids. The CDR3 region has the DNA TGCGCCAGCAGCTTGGAGTCGACTGTGCAGTTCTTC. The encoded protein is CASSLESTVQFF. The whole variable domain, filled in from reference TRBV5-1 and TRBJ2-1, reads KAGVTQTPRYLIKTRGQQVTLSCSPISGHRSVSWYQQTPGQGLQFLFEYFSETQRNKGNFPGRFSGRQFSNSRSEMNVSTLELGDSALYLCASSLESTVQFFGPGTRLTVL.

The V and J genes are TRBV6-1 and TRBJ1-2; TRBD1 matches 8 bases. Germline V gene lookup returns CDR1 MNHNS and CDR2 SASEGT. The CDR3 is made up of 15 amino acids. The ends lost 1 base at V and 4 bases at J; junction bases unmatched: 5. CDR3 region: CASSEGRQGSYGYTF. The CDR3 region has the DNA TGTGCCAGCAGTGAAGGCCGACAGGGGAGCTATGGCTACACCTTC.

The chain has TRBV7-8 and TRBJ2-3; D is unclear. Looked up from germline, CDR1 is SGHVS and CDR2 is FQNEAQ. The CDR3 has 15 amino acids. V lost 1 base and J 0 bases, leaving 8 bases between the germline ends. For the CDR3, the DNA is TGTGCCAGCAGCTTAGACGGATTTAGCACAGATACGCAGTATTTT. Protein sequence: CASSLDGFSTDTQYF. Using reference TRBV7-8 and TRBJ2-3 for the parts outside the CDR3, the full variable domain is GAGVSQSPRYKVAKRGQDVALRCDPISGHVSLFWYQQALGQGPEFLTYFQNEAQLDKSGLPSDRFFAERPEGSVSTLKIQRTQQEDSAVYLCASSLDGFSTDTQYFGPGTRLTVL.

The count of this clone is one. This chain links TRBV7-2 with TRBJ2-5, with D possibly being TRBD1 or TRBD2 (6 bases each). The CDR3 has 14 residues. V was pared by 3 bases and J by 4 bases, with 12 bases between. In germline, CDR1 is SGHTA, CDR2 FQGNSA. Written as DNA, the CDR3 is TGTGCCAGCAGCTTCGGTGGAGGGGGAGAGACCCAGTACTTC. Translating gives CASSFGGGGETQYF.

This chain links TRBV5-1 with TRBJ2-5; D is ambiguous. Trimming removed 0 bases at V and 1 base at J, with 10 bases between. The CDR3 loop spans 15 amino acids. Germline CDR1 SGHRS, CDR2 YFSETQ. The CDR3: CASSLAKHSQETQYF. The DNA of the CDR3 is TGCGCCAGCAGCTTGGCCAAACACTCCCAAGAGACCCAGTACTTC.

The chain joins TRBV7-2 to TRBJ1-1; TRBD1 agrees at 11 bases. Germline values: CDR1 SGHTA, CDR2 FQGNSA. CDR3 length: 14 residues. With V trimmed by 5 bases and J by 4 bases, 3 bases remained unmatched. In DNA, the CDR3 is TGTGCCAGCAGCCGGGACAGGGGGGGCACTGAAGCTTTCTTT. Translated: CASSRDRGGTEAFF. Full variable domain (rest looked up from reference TRBV7-2 and TRBJ1-1): GAGVSQSPSNKVTEKGKDVELRCDPISGHTALYWYRQSLGQGLEFLIYFQGNSAPDKSGLPSDRFSAERTGGSVSTLTIQRTQQEDSAVYLCASSRDRGGTEAFFGQGTRLTVV.

This clone occurred once. V and J are TRBV6-9 and TRBJ1-1; possible D gene TRBD1, 5 bases. CDR3 size: 15 residues. Trimming shortened V by 3 bases and J by 6 bases, and 17 bases separated the two germline ends. The V gene's germline CDR1 is MNHGY and CDR2 SVAAGI. CDR3 sequence reads: CASSYSDGGGSEAFF. CDR3 sequence (DNA): TGTGCCAGCAGTTACAGTGACGGGGGGGGATCTGAAGCTTTCTTT.

The chain couples TRBV19 to TRBJ2-3; D call uncertain. The germline V gene has CDR1 LNHDA and CDR2 SQIVND (reference sequence). The V end lost 2 bases, the J end lost 4 bases, and 7 bases lay between the germline ends. This CDR3 contains 13 residues. CDR3 nucleotides: TGTGCCAGTAGTATATTAGGTTCAGATACGCAGTATTTT. It translates to CASSILGSDTQYF.

The chain links TRBV5-5 to TRBJ1-2, with D perhaps matching TRBD1 (5 bases). With 4 bases removed from V and 4 bases from J, the gap between germline ends came to 23 bases. The length of the CDR3 is 17 residues. Per germline, CDR1 SGHKS and CDR2 YYEKEE (reference sequence). CDR3 loop: CASSLRGPRADAYGYTF. DNA of the CDR3: TGTGCCAGCAGCCTTCGTGGACCCAGGGCGGATGCCTATGGCTACACCTTC.

V gene TRBV5-5 combines with J gene TRBJ1-1, with D maybe TRBD1 (6 bases). Germline-derived CDR1 and CDR2 are SGHKS and YYEKEE (reference sequence). Trimming removed 0 bases from V and 4 bases from J, with 10 bases in between. The CDR3 totals 14 residues. The CDR3: CASSLGRGGTEAFF. The CDR3 DNA sequence: TGTGCCAGCAGCTTGGGCAGGGGAGGCACTGAAGCTTTCTTT.

The genes are TRBV7-2 and TRBJ2-1; no definite D call. CDR1 is SGHTA, CDR2 FQGNSA, per germline. There are 13 residues in the CDR3. The V gene lost 5 bases and the J gene lost 6 bases, with 11 bases spanning the gap. The CDR3 region is CASSERFFNEQFF. Here the CDR3 DNA reads TGTGCCAGCAGCGAACGCTTTTTCAATGAGCAGTTCTTC. Variable domain in full (rest from reference TRBV7-2 and TRBJ2-1): GAGVSQSPSNKVTEKGKDVELRCDPISGHTALYWYRQSLGQGLEFLIYFQGNSAPDKSGLPSDRFSAERTGGSVSTLTIQRTQQEDSAVYLCASSERFFNEQFFGPGTRLTVL.

The chain carries TRBV30 and TRBJ1-5; D gene ambiguous. From germline, CDR1 is GTSNPN and CDR2 SVGIG (reference sequence). The CDR3 extends over 13 amino acids. The V and J ends lost 3 bases and 4 bases respectively, with 10 bases between them. In nucleotides, the CDR3 is TGTGCCTGGAGCGAACGGGGTAATCAGCCCCAGCATTTT. Translation: CAWSERGNQPQHF.

This rearrangement joins TRBV14 to TRBJ2-5; no definite D call. The J call may not be correct, given that the DNA end is closer to TRBJ2-7. Germline CDR1 and CDR2: SGHDN and FVKESK. This CDR3 region has 15 residues. The DNA for the CDR3 is TGTGCCAGCAGCCAAGATGAAGCTCTTCCCTACGAGCAGTACTTC. It encodes CASSQDEALPYEQYF.

This chain joins TRBV5-5 and TRBJ2-1, with D unclear. The CDR3 loop spans 13 amino acids. The V end lost 4 bases, the J end lost 6 bases, and 11 bases lay between the germline ends. CDR1 SGHKS and CDR2 YYEKEE come from the germline V gene (reference sequence). CDR3 DNA: TGTGCCAGCAGCCAAGGATGGGGCAATGAGCAGTTCTTC. It translates to CASSQGWGNEQFF.